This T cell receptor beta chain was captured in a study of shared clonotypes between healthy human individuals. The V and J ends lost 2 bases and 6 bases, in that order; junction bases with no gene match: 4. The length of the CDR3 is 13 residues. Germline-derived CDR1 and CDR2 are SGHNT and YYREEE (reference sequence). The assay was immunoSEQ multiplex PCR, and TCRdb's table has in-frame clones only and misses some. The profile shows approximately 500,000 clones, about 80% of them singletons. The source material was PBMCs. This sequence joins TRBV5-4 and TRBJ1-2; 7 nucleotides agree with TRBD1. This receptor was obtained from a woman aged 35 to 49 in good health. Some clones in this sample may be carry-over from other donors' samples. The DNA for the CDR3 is TGTGCCAGCAGCTTAGACAGGGTAGATGGCTACACCTTC. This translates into CASSLDRVDGYTF.